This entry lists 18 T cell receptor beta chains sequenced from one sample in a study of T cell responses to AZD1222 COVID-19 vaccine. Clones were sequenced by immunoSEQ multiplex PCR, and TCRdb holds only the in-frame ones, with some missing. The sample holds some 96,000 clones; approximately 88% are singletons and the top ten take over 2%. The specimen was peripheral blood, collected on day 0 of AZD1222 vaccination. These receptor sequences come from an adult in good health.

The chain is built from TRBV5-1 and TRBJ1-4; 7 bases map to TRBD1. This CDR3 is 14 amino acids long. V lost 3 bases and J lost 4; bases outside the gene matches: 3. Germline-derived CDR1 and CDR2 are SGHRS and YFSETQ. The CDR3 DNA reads TGCGCCAGCAGCTCGGGACAGTATAATGAAAAACTGTTTTTT. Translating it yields CASSSGQYNEKLFF.

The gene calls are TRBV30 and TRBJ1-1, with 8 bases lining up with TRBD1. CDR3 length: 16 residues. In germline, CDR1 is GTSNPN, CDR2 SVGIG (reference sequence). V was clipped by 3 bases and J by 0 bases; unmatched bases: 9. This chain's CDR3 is CAWRAQTGALNTEAFF. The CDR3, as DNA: TGTGCCTGGAGGGCCCAGACAGGGGCGTTGAACACTGAAGCTTTCTTT.

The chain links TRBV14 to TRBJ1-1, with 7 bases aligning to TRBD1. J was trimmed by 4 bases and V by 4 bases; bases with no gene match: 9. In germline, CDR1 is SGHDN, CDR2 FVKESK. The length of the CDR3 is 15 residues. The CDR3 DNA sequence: TGTGCCAGCAGCCGGGACAGCCCAGGGAGCACTGAAGCTTTCTTT. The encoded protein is CASSRDSPGSTEAFF.

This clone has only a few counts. Here the CDR3 DNA reads TGTGCCAGCAGTGACTCAGGCGGAGGAGGCACAGATACGCAGTATTTT. Translated: CASSDSGGGGTDTQYF. The V call is TRBV6-4, the J call TRBJ2-3, with a tentative D call TRBD2 (5 bases). The CDR3 sequence is 16 residues long. Per germline, CDR1 MRHNA and CDR2 SNTAGT. Trimming cost V 0 bases and J 1 base, with 11 bases left between them.

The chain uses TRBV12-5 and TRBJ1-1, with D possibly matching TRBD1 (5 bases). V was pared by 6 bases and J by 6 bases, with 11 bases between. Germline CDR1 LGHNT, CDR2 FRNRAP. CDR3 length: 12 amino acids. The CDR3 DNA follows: TGTGCTAGTGGCCCACGGGGCGCTGAAGCTTTCTTT. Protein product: CASGPRGAEAFF. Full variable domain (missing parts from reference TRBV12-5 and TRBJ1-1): DARVTQTPRHKVTEMGQEVTMRCQPILGHNTVFWYRQTMMQGLELLAYFRNRAPLDDSGMPKDRFSAEMPDATLATLKIQPSEPRDSAVYFCASGPRGAEAFFGQGTRLTVV.

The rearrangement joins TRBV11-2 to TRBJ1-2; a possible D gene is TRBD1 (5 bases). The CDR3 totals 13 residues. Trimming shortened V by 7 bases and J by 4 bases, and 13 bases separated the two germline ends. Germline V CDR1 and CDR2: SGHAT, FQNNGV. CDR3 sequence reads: CASTYGTGYGYTF. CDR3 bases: TGTGCCAGCACTTACGGAACAGGCTATGGCTACACCTTC.

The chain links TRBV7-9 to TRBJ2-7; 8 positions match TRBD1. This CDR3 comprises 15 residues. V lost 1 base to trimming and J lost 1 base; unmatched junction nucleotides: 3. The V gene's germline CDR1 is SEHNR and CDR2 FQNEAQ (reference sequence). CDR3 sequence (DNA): TGTGCCAGCAGCTTAGAAAGGACAGGGTCCTACGAGCAGTACTTC. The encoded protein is CASSLERTGSYEQYF.

The CDR3 sequence: CASSLSGQSGNTIYF. CDR3 DNA: TGTGCCAGCAGCTTATCAGGACAGTCTGGAAACACCATATATTTT. This chain links TRBV7-9 with TRBJ1-3; possible D gene TRBD1, 6 bases. Trimming stripped 2 bases from V and 1 base from J, with 9 bases between. This CDR3 is 15 amino acids long. Germline V gene sequence: CDR1 SEHNR, CDR2 FQNEAQ (reference sequence).

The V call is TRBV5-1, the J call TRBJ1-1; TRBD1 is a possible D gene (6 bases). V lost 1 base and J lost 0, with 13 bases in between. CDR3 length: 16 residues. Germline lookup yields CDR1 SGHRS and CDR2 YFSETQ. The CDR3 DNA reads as TGCGCCAGCAGCTTGTTTGGAGGGGGTGTGAACACTGAAGCTTTCTTT. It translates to CASSLFGGGVNTEAFF. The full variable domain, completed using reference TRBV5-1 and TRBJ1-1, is KAGVTQTPRYLIKTRGQQVTLSCSPISGHRSVSWYQQTPGQGLQFLFEYFSETQRNKGNFPGRFSGRQFSNSRSEMNVSTLELGDSALYLCASSLFGGGVNTEAFFGQGTRLTVV.

CDR3 amino acids: CASSYVQYSNQPQHF. The DNA of the CDR3 is TGTGCCAGCAGTTACGTCCAGTATAGCAATCAGCCCCAGCATTTT. This chain connects TRBV6-2 or TRBV6-3 to TRBJ1-5; no reliable D call. The CDR3 length is 15 residues. Germline CDR1 and CDR2: MNHEY and SVGEGT. The V end was cut by 2 bases, the J end by 0 bases, with 8 bases between.

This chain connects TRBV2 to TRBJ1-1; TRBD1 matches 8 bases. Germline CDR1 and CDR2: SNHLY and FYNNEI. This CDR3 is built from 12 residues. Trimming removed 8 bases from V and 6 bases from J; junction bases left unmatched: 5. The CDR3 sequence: CASHRQGPEAFF. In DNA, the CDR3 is TGTGCCAGCCACCGACAGGGGCCTGAAGCTTTCTTT.

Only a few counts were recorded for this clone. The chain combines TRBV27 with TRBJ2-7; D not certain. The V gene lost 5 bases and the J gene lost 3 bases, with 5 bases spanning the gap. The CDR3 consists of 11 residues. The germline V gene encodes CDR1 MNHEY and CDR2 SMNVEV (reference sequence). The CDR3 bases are TGTGCCAGCAGTAATAACTACGAGCAGTACTTC. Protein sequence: CASSNNYEQYF.

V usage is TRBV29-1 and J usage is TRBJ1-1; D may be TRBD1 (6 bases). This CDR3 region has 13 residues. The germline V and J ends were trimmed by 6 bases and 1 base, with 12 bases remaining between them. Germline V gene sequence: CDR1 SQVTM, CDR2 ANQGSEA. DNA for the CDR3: TGCAGCGTCCGACAGGTACGGAACACTGAAGCTTTCTTT. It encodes CSVRQVRNTEAFF.

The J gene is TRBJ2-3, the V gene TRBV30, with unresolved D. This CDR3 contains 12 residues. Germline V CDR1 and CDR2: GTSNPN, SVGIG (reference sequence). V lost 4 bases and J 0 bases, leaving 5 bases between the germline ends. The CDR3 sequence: CAWTVSTDTQYF. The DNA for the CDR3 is TGTGCCTGGACGGTGAGCACAGATACGCAGTATTTT.

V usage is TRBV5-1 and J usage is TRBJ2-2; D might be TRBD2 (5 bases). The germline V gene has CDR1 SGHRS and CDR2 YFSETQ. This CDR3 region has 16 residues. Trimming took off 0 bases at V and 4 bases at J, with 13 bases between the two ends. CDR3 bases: TGCGCCAGCAGCTTGGTTTCAGGCGGAGGCACCGGGGAGCTGTTTTTT. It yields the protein CASSLVSGGGTGELFF. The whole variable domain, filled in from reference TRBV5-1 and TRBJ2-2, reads KAGVTQTPRYLIKTRGQQVTLSCSPISGHRSVSWYQQTPGQGLQFLFEYFSETQRNKGNFPGRFSGRQFSNSRSEMNVSTLELGDSALYLCASSLVSGGGTGELFFGEGSRLTVL.

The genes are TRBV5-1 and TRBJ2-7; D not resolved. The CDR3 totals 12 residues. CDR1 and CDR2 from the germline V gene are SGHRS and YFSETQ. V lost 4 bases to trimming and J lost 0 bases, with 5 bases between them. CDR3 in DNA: TGCGCCAGCAGCAGGGACTCCTACGAGCAGTACTTC. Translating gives CASSRDSYEQYF. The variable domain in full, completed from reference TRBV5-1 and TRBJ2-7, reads KAGVTQTPRYLIKTRGQQVTLSCSPISGHRSVSWYQQTPGQGLQFLFEYFSETQRNKGNFPGRFSGRQFSNSRSEMNVSTLELGDSALYLCASSRDSYEQYFGPGTRLTVT.

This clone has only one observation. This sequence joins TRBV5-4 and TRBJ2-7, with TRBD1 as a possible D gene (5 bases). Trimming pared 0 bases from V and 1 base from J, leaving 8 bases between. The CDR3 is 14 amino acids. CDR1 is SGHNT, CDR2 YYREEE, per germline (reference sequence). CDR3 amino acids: CASSLDRISYEQYF. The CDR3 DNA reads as TGTGCCAGCAGCTTGGACAGGATTTCCTACGAGCAGTACTTC. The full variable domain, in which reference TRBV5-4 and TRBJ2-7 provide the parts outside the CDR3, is ETGVTQSPTHLIKTRGQQVTLRCSSQSGHNTVSWYQQALGQGPQFIFQYYREEENGRGNFPPRFSGLQFPNYSSELNVNALELDDSALYLCASSLDRISYEQYFGPGTRLTVT.

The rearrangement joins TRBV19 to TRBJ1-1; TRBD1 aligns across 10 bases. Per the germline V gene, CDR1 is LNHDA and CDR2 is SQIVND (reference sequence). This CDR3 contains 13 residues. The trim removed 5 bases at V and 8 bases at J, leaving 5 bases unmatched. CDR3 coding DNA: TGTGCCAGTAGTGTGACAGGGGGCGTCGAAGCTTTCTTT. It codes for CASSVTGGVEAFF.